This is a list of T cell receptor beta chains from one sample in a study of T cell changes during pregnancy in multiple sclerosis. Clones were read by immunoSEQ multiplex PCR, and TCRdb kept only the in-frame ones, dropping some. The table lists about 62,000 clones, roughly nine tenths of them singletons. The material sequenced was peripheral blood, taken in the first trimester of pregnancy. The receptors derive from a female donor with multiple sclerosis, enrolled in a pregnancy study. Both conserved end residues are part of each CDR3. The D gene is left open where the match is weak. Some rows mark clone size as missing; the rest say once, few, many or name a class of expanded clone.

j_call	d_call	cdr3_length	clone_size	v_call	cdr3_nt	cdr3_aa
TRBJ1-5	.	16	.	TRBV4-1	TGCGCCAGCAGCCAAGTACAGGAGAGGAGCAATCAGCCCCAGCATTTT	CASSQVQERSNQPQHF
TRBJ2-2	TRBD2	16	.	TRBV18	TGTGCCAGCTCGCGAGCTAGCGGGGGAAACACCGGGGAGCTGTTTTTT	CASSRASGGNTGELFF
TRBJ1-4	TRBD1	14	.	TRBV19	TGTGCCAGTAGGAAACAGGGGTGGAATGAAAAACTGTTTTTT	CASRKQGWNEKLFF
TRBJ2-2	TRBD2	15	once	TRBV19	TGTGCCAGTACATACCTAAGCGGGGGGGCCAGGGAGCTGTTTTTT	CASTYLSGGARELFF
TRBJ1-1	.	12	.	TRBV28	TGTGCCAGCAAGACAGTGAACACTGAAGCTTTCTTT	CASKTVNTEAFF
TRBJ1-6	.	17	.	TRBV7-3	TGTGCCAGCAGCCTAAGAGGGGGGGCGGCTTATAATTCACCCCTCCACTTT	CASSLRGGAAYNSPLHF
TRBJ2-5	.	14	once	TRBV9	TGTGCCAGCAGCGTAGAAGGGACTCAAGAGACCCAGTACTTC	CASSVEGTQETQYF
TRBJ2-3	TRBD2	16	.	TRBV28	TGTGCCAGCAGTTTAATCGTAGCGGGAGTGTTAGATACGCAGTATTTT	CASSLIVAGVLDTQYF
TRBJ1-2	.	12	.	TRBV5-6	TGTGCCAGCAGCTTGGGGGCGGGGGGCTACACCTTC	CASSLGAGGYTF
TRBJ2-4	.	14	.	TRBV5-1	TGCGCCAGCAGCTTGGAGGGAGGAAGGAACATTCAGTACTTC	CASSLEGGRNIQYF
TRBJ2-7	.	14	few	TRBV27	TGTGCCAGCAGTTTGAACTCTTTCTCCTACGAGCAGTACTTC	CASSLNSFSYEQYF
TRBJ1-3	.	13	few	TRBV6-6	TGTGCCAGCAGTTACTTGGGACAAAGCACCATATATTTT	CASSYLGQSTIYF
TRBJ2-5	.	16	.	TRBV6-4	TGTGCCAGCAGTGACACCCCAGGGCGGGGGCAGGAGACCCAGTACTTC	CASSDTPGRGQETQYF
TRBJ1-5	.	14	.	TRBV5-6	TGTGCCAGCAGCTTCGGAAAGGGAGGACAGCCCCAGCATTTT	CASSFGKGGQPQHF
TRBJ2-1	.	12	.	TRBV7-3	TGTGCCAGCAGCTCCACCTACAATGAGCAGTTCTTC	CASSSTYNEQFF
TRBJ1-2	TRBD1	14	.	TRBV19	TGTGCCAGTAGTGCCCATGGGACAGGAGGGGGCTACACCTTC	CASSAHGTGGGYTF
TRBJ2-7	TRBD2	16	once	TRBV5-1	TGCGCCAGCAGCTTGGAACTAGCGGGAGGGCTATACGAGCAGTACTTC	CASSLELAGGLYEQYF
TRBJ2-7	TRBD2	14	.	TRBV27	TGTGCCAGCAGTTTAAGCGGGAGATATGGCGAGCAGTACTTC	CASSLSGRYGEQYF
TRBJ2-3	.	16	.	TRBV7-9	TGTGCCAGCAGCACAAACCCCAGGGGTTCCACAGATACGCAGTATTTT	CASSTNPRGSTDTQYF
TRBJ2-2	.	12	.	TRBV25-1	TGTGCCAGCAGGAGGGAACCCGGGGAGCTGTTTTTT	CASRREPGELFF
TRBJ1-1	.	12	.	TRBV5-4	TGTGCCAGCAGCCTCCGGGAGTATGAGGCTTTCTTT	CASSLREYEAFF
TRBJ1-1	.	13	.	TRBV6-4	TGTGCCAGCAGTGCCCGGGGGGACACTGAAGCTTTCTTT	CASSARGDTEAFF
TRBJ2-1	TRBD1	15	once	TRBV6-1	TGTGCCAGCTCGCAGGGACAGGGATTGTACAATGAGCAGTTCTTC	CASSQGQGLYNEQFF
TRBJ1-4	.	16	.	TRBV7-9	TGTGCCAGCAGCTTAGGGGAGAGCCGAGCCGACAGGAAACTGTTTTTT	CASSLGESRADRKLFF
TRBJ1-2	.	15	.	TRBV4-3	TGCGCCAGCAGCCAAGAGCGGGGCAGTGGCTATGGCTACACCTTC	CASSQERGSGYGYTF
TRBJ1-3	.	13	.	TRBV13	TGTGCCAGCAGAGGACAGATTGGAAACACCATATATTTT	CASRGQIGNTIYF
TRBJ2-7	TRBD2	15	.	TRBV7-2	TGTGCCAGCAGCTTAGAACTAGCGGGAGCCTACGAGCAGTACTTC	CASSLELAGAYEQYF
TRBJ2-2	.	15	.	TRBV4-3	TGCGCCAGCAGCCACGTTCTCAGCGGGACCGGGGAGCTGTTTTTT	CASSHVLSGTGELFF
TRBJ1-2	.	13	.	TRBV4-2	TGTGCCAGCAGCCAAGAGCAGGGTTTGGGCTACACCTTC	CASSQEQGLGYTF
TRBJ1-4	.	14	.	TRBV27	TGTGCCAGCAGCGCGGAATGGGGGCATGAAAAACTGTTTTTT	CASSAEWGHEKLFF
TRBJ1-1	.	13	.	TRBV4-1	TGCGCCAGCAGCCAAGATGGGGGGGCTGAAGCTTTCTTT	CASSQDGGAEAFF
TRBJ2-2	TRBD1	16	.	TRBV10-1	TGCGCCAGCAGTGACCCCAGGGGGTATCCTACCGGGGAGCTGTTTTTT	CASSDPRGYPTGELFF
TRBJ2-2	.	15	.	TRBV19	TGTGCCAGTAGTCTAAGTCCAGGGTCCACCGGGGAGCTGTTTTTT	CASSLSPGSTGELFF
TRBJ1-2	TRBD1	17	.	TRBV6-1	TGTGCCAGCAGTGAAGCCAGCTATACAGGGGGCGCAAATGGCTACACCTTC	CASSEASYTGGANGYTF
TRBJ1-2	TRBD1	13	.	TRBV6-4	TGTGCCAGCAGCGGGACAGGTTCCTATGGCTACACCTTC	CASSGTGSYGYTF
TRBJ2-1	TRBD2	18	.	TRBV5-4	TGTGCCAGCAGCTTGTCCCTCCCGCGGGGGAGACTCTACAATGAGCAGTTCTTC	CASSLSLPRGRLYNEQFF
TRBJ2-5	TRBD2	15	.	TRBV9	TGTGCCAGCAGCGTAAACCATGGGGGGGTGGAGACCCAGTACTTC	CASSVNHGGVETQYF
TRBJ2-2	TRBD2	18	.	TRBV4-2	TGTGCCAGCTCTTTTTTAGCGGGGCCGTTACTTAACACCGGGGAGCTGTTTTTT	CASSFLAGPLLNTGELFF
TRBJ2-1	TRBD2	16	.	TRBV9	TGTGCCAGCAGCGACGACGTAGCGGGAGCTCACAATGAGCAGTTCTTC	CASSDDVAGAHNEQFF
TRBJ1-1	TRBD1	19	.	TRBV30	TGTGCCTGGAGTCCAGGAACCGGGACAGGGTTATACTGGGGCACTGAAGCTTTCTTT	CAWSPGTGTGLYWGTEAFF
TRBJ1-5	.	16	.	TRBV4-3	TGCGCCAGCAGCCAAGACTGGGCAGGGAGGAATCAGCCCCAGCATTTT	CASSQDWAGRNQPQHF
TRBJ1-2	.	14	.	TRBV7-9	TGTGCCAGCAGCATTCCACAGCTCACCTATGGCTACACCTTC	CASSIPQLTYGYTF
TRBJ2-1	TRBD2	14	.	TRBV6-5	TGTGCCAGCAGGGGACTAGCGGGAGGAAATGAGCAGTTCTTC	CASRGLAGGNEQFF